These T cell receptor beta chains were read from a single sample in a study of T cell responses to AZD1222 COVID-19 vaccine. Profiling relied on immunoSEQ multiplex PCR, and the TCRdb table lists in-frame clones only, not all of them. Of about 69,000 clones in the sample, around 86% were seen once. The sequences come from peripheral blood, collected on day 0 of AZD1222 vaccination. All receptors come from an adult in good health. CDR3s include the opening cysteine and the closing phenylalanine or tryptophan. Fields, in order: J gene, clone size, V gene, D gene, CDR3 DNA, CDR3 protein. A D gene is named only where the DNA matches it firmly. The size of a clone is reported for some rows only, either as once, few or many, or as a class for expanded clones.

j_gene: TRBJ2-1; abundance: .; v_gene: TRBV3-1/TRBV3-2; d_gene: .; CDR3nt: TGTGCCAGCAGCCAAGAGGCAGGAGCCTACAATGAGCAGTTCTTC; CDR3aa: CASSQEAGAYNEQFF
j_gene: TRBJ2-1; abundance: once; v_gene: TRBV5-6; d_gene: .; CDR3nt: TGTGCCAGCAGCTCGGCGGGGGCCCTTCCGGATGAGCAGTTCTTC; CDR3aa: CASSSAGALPDEQFF
j_gene: TRBJ2-5; abundance: .; v_gene: TRBV19; d_gene: .; CDR3nt: TGTGCCAGTACTTCTAGCAAGTGGGGACGAGAGACCCAGTACTTC; CDR3aa: CASTSSKWGRETQYF
j_gene: TRBJ1-6; abundance: .; v_gene: TRBV30; d_gene: .; CDR3nt: TGTGCCTGGAGTACAAGAGCATCACCCCTCCACTTT; CDR3aa: CAWSTRASPLHF
j_gene: TRBJ2-1; abundance: .; v_gene: TRBV6-4; d_gene: .; CDR3nt: TGTGCCAGCAGTTCGGTGGGCCGATACAATGAGCAGTTCTTC; CDR3aa: CASSSVGRYNEQFF
j_gene: TRBJ1-5; abundance: .; v_gene: TRBV15; d_gene: .; CDR3nt: TGTGCCACCAGCAGAGATCTTGGGGAGCGCAATCAGCCCCAGCATTTT; CDR3aa: CATSRDLGERNQPQHF
j_gene: TRBJ2-3; abundance: .; v_gene: TRBV29-1; d_gene: .; CDR3nt: TGCAGCGCTGACAGCGGCGCGTCCACAGATACGCAGTATTTT; CDR3aa: CSADSGASTDTQYF
j_gene: TRBJ2-1; abundance: .; v_gene: TRBV19; d_gene: TRBD2; CDR3nt: TGTGCCAGTAATGAAGCGGGAGGGCCGTCCTACAATGAGCAGTTCTTC; CDR3aa: CASNEAGGPSYNEQFF
j_gene: TRBJ1-6; abundance: .; v_gene: TRBV10-2; d_gene: TRBD1; CDR3nt: TGCGCCAGCAGTGAGTCTAGACAGGGGAATTCACCCCTCCACTTT; CDR3aa: CASSESRQGNSPLHF
j_gene: TRBJ1-2; abundance: .; v_gene: TRBV12-3/TRBV12-4; d_gene: .; CDR3nt: TGTGCCAGCAGTTTAAACTATGGCTACACCTTC; CDR3aa: CASSLNYGYTF
j_gene: TRBJ2-1; abundance: .; v_gene: TRBV11-3; d_gene: .; CDR3nt: TGTGCCAGCAGCTTAGGGGCAGCCACCTACAATGAGCAGTTCTTC; CDR3aa: CASSLGAATYNEQFF
j_gene: TRBJ2-3; abundance: .; v_gene: TRBV7-2; d_gene: TRBD2; CDR3nt: TGTGCCAGCAGCTTGACTAGCGGGGGTTCAGATACGCAGTATTTT; CDR3aa: CASSLTSGGSDTQYF
j_gene: TRBJ2-7; abundance: .; v_gene: TRBV28; d_gene: .; CDR3nt: TGTGCCAGCAGTTTCGGCGGGACCAACGAGCAGTACTTC; CDR3aa: CASSFGGTNEQYF
j_gene: TRBJ2-5; abundance: .; v_gene: TRBV30; d_gene: TRBD1; CDR3nt: TGTGCCTGGAGTCGAGACAGGGGTGAGACCCAGTACTTC; CDR3aa: CAWSRDRGETQYF
j_gene: TRBJ2-7; abundance: .; v_gene: TRBV19; d_gene: .; CDR3nt: TGTGCCAGTAGTCGGGACCGACTATACGAGCAGTACTTC; CDR3aa: CASSRDRLYEQYF
j_gene: TRBJ2-2; abundance: .; v_gene: TRBV4-2; d_gene: TRBD1; CDR3nt: TGTGCCAGCAGCCAAGGGGACAGGAACACCGGGGAGCTGTTTTTT; CDR3aa: CASSQGDRNTGELFF
j_gene: TRBJ2-7; abundance: .; v_gene: TRBV4-3; d_gene: .; CDR3nt: TGCGCCAGCAGCCAAGTTACGGCTTCCTACGAGCAGTACTTC; CDR3aa: CASSQVTASYEQYF
j_gene: TRBJ2-7; abundance: .; v_gene: TRBV7-9; d_gene: TRBD2; CDR3nt: TGTGCCAGCAGCTTAGGCGGGAGAGGATACGAGCAGTACTTC; CDR3aa: CASSLGGRGYEQYF
j_gene: TRBJ1-2; abundance: .; v_gene: TRBV6-5; d_gene: TRBD1; CDR3nt: TGTGCCAGCAGAACTACGAGACAGGGAGGCTATGGCTACACCTTC; CDR3aa: CASRTTRQGGYGYTF
j_gene: TRBJ1-6; abundance: .; v_gene: TRBV18; d_gene: .; CDR3nt: TGTGCCAGCTCACCGGGAGGAGCAAATAATTCACCCCTCCACTTT; CDR3aa: CASSPGGANNSPLHF
j_gene: TRBJ1-4; abundance: .; v_gene: TRBV4-1; d_gene: TRBD1; CDR3nt: TGCGCCAGCAGCCAAGATGGGTGGGGACAGGAGAATGAAAAACTGTTTTTT; CDR3aa: CASSQDGWGQENEKLFF
j_gene: TRBJ1-6; abundance: .; v_gene: TRBV6-5; d_gene: TRBD1; CDR3nt: TGTGCCAGCAGTAACAGGGGTGAATGGGACTCACCCCTCCACTTT; CDR3aa: CASSNRGEWDSPLHF
j_gene: TRBJ1-3; abundance: few; v_gene: TRBV30; d_gene: .; CDR3nt: TGTGCCTGGAGTCGTCTGGGAGCCTCTGGAAACACCATATATTTT; CDR3aa: CAWSRLGASGNTIYF